One sample yielded the 30 T cell receptor beta chains listed below, sequenced in a study of regulatory T cells in long-lasting Graves disease. Time point of the sample: newly diagnosed GD, antithyroid drugs for less than 3 months. From PBMCs, RNA was extracted and then used to make the TCR library. Combining iRepertoire HTBI primers with Arm-PCR of CDR3 regions, the authors built TCR beta libraries. MiXCR, applied by TCRdb to the multiplex PCR reads, yields one record per CDR3 protein. The table has fewer than 650,000 distinct CDR3 sequences, 16% seen once. Another study also made use of these data, one on T cells in Graves' hyperthyroidism and ophthalmopathy.

The sample consisted of peripheral blood mononuclear cells (PBMCs), taken at new diagnosis, from a patient treated with antithyroid drugs. The receptors come from a woman in her thirties with Graves disease.

This clonotype occurred a few times. The chain links TRBV5-1 to TRBJ2-7, with TRBD2 matching over 8 bases. V was clipped by 0 bases and J by 7 bases; unmatched bases: 12. The CDR3 is 16 amino acids. Germline-derived CDR1 and CDR2 are SGHRS and YFSETQ. The CDR3 coding sequence is TGCGCCAGCAGCTTGGTTTCTGGCGGGGGGCTCGGGGAGCAGTACTTC. Amino acids: CASSLVSGGGLGEQYF.

This sequence joins TRBV28 and TRBJ1-4; the match to TRBD1 covers 10 bases. V lost 5 bases, J lost 5 bases, and 14 bases stayed unmatched. CDR3 length equals 18 residues. The germline gives CDR1 MDHEN, CDR2 SYDVKM. The CDR3 DNA reads TGTGCCAGCAGTCTAACCGGGACAGGGGTCCGAAGGAATGAAAAACTGTTTTTT. It translates to CASSLTGTGVRRNEKLFF.

The CDR3 protein is CATSDPPRGERQETQYF. The CDR3 region has the DNA TGTGCCACCAGTGATCCCCCACGAGGGGAGCGGCAAGAGACCCAGTACTTC. The rearrangement joins TRBV24-1 to TRBJ2-5; D is tentatively TRBD1 or TRBD2 (5 bases each). This CDR3 is 17 amino acids long. Trimming stripped 3 bases from V and 2 bases from J, with 18 bases between. Germline CDR1 and CDR2: KGHDR and SFDVKD.

This clonotype appeared many times. This chain links TRBV7-3 with TRBJ2-3; the match to TRBD2 covers 12 bases. With V trimmed by 6 bases and J by 3 bases, 1 base remained unmatched. There are 14 residues in the CDR3. Germline V gives CDR1 SGHTA, CDR2 FQGTGA. CDR3 residues: CASSGTSGTDTQYF. In DNA, the CDR3 is TGTGCCAGCAGTGGGACTAGCGGGACAGATACGCAGTATTTT.

This chain joins TRBV11-2 and TRBJ2-4; D is undetermined. The CDR3 runs to 15 residues. Germline CDR1 SGHAT, CDR2 FQNNGV. V was cut by 5 bases and J by 5 bases, with 16 bases left in between. The CDR3 nucleotides read TGTGCCAGCAGCACAGAGTACGGCGTCCAAAACATTCAGTACTTC. It is translated as CASSTEYGVQNIQYF.

There are many counts of this clonotype. The genes are TRBV9 and TRBJ2-5; 7 positions match TRBD1. This CDR3 has 14 amino acids. The junction had 2 bases not matched to a gene; V was cut back by 0 bases and J by 3 bases. Per the germline V gene, CDR1 is SGDLS and CDR2 is YYNGEE. The CDR3 spells CASSVGQGEETQYF. DNA of the CDR3: TGTGCCAGCAGCGTAGGTCAGGGGGAAGAGACCCAGTACTTC. Based on the CDR3 plus reference TRBV9 and TRBJ2-5, the full variable domain is DSGVTQTPKHLITATGQRVTLRCSPRSGDLSVYWYQQSLDQGLQFLIQYYNGEERAKGNILERFSAQQFPDLHSELNLSSLELGDSALYFCASSVGQGEETQYFGPGTRLLVL.

This clonotype occurred a few times. The chain combines TRBV29-1 with TRBJ2-7; a weak D match, TRBD1 (5 bases). V lost 4 bases, J lost 4 bases, and 11 bases lay in between. CDR3 length equals 12 residues. From germline, CDR1 is SQVTM and CDR2 ANQGSEA. The CDR3 DNA sequence: TGCAGCGTTGTGACAGAGATTTACGAGCAGTACTTC. It yields the protein CSVVTEIYEQYF.

The chain's CDR3 is CASRGLGEGVGEQYF. CDR3 nucleotide sequence: TGTGCCAGCAGGGGCCTAGGAGAAGGGGTAGGCGAGCAGTACTTC. V usage is TRBV6-1 and J usage is TRBJ2-7; TRBD1 might be the D (5 bases). CDR3 length: 15 residues. CDR1 is MNHNS and CDR2 is SASEGT in the germline V gene. Trimming removed 6 bases at V and 6 bases at J, with 21 bases between.

The V and J genes are TRBV5-6 and TRBJ1-1, with D possibly matching TRBD1 (5 bases). The CDR3 contains 13 residues. Trimming took off 2 bases at V and 7 bases at J, with 12 bases between the two ends. CDR1 is SGHDT and CDR2 is YYEEEE in the germline V gene. The CDR3 bases are TGTGCCAGCAGCTTCGGGTCAGGGTATGAAGCTTTCTTT. It specifies CASSFGSGYEAFF.

This clonotype was counted many times. V is TRBV28 and J is TRBJ2-5; TRBD1 matches 9 bases. Germline loops: CDR1 MDHEN, CDR2 SYDVKM. This CDR3 is 14 amino acids long. V trimming: 7 bases; J trimming: 2 bases; junction bases outside the gene matches: 5. The CDR3 is CASMDRGTQETQYF. Written as DNA, the CDR3 is TGTGCCAGCATGGACAGGGGAACACAAGAGACCCAGTACTTC.

This clonotype has a handful of counts. This sequence joins TRBV6-1 and TRBJ2-2, with 8 bases lining up with TRBD2. Germline loops: CDR1 MNHNS, CDR2 SASEGT. The CDR3 runs to 16 residues. The CDR3 nucleotides are TGTGAGGTGCACGGGAGGGCCAGTGAGGACACCGGGGAGCTGTTTTTT. Protein sequence: CEVHGRASEDTGELFF.

V is TRBV10-3 and J is TRBJ2-2, with unresolved D. This CDR3 is 14 amino acids long. V was pared by 3 bases and J by 3 bases, with 8 bases between. CDR1 and CDR2 (germline): ENHRY, SYGVKD. This CDR3 is CAISERLYTGELFF. CDR3 bases: TGTGCCATCAGTGAACGGCTATACACCGGGGAGCTGTTTTTT.

In this sample, this clonotype turned up many times. This chain connects TRBV4-1 to TRBJ2-1; D may correspond to TRBD1 or TRBD2 (5 bases each). V lost 2 bases, J lost 5 bases, and 13 bases lay in between. This CDR3 has 15 residues. Germline assignment: CDR1 MGHRA and CDR2 YSYEKL. In DNA, the CDR3 is TGCGCCAGCAGCCAACCTAGCCAGGGACACAATGAGCAGTTCTTC. This translates into CASSQPSQGHNEQFF.

The gene calls are TRBV25-1 and TRBJ2-2; D is undetermined. Deletions cut 0 bases from V and 3 bases from J, with 8 bases between. The germline V gene has CDR1 MGHDK and CDR2 SYGVNS. This CDR3 is 15 amino acids long. CDR3 protein: CASSEYKEDTGELFF. The CDR3 DNA reads TGTGCCAGCAGTGAATATAAAGAGGACACCGGGGAGCTGTTTTTT.

The chain uses TRBV12-3 or TRBV12-4 and TRBJ2-1, with TRBD2 matching 12 bases. This CDR3 has 16 amino acids. With 4 bases clipped from V and 5 bases from J, the junction kept 6 bases outside the gene matches. This CDR3 is CASSSPRLAGDNEQFF. CDR3 bases: TGTGCCAGCAGTTCTCCTAGACTAGCGGGAGACAATGAGCAGTTCTTC.

The table lists this clonotype with many counts. The chain recombines TRBV7-2 with TRBJ2-3, with D uncertain. CDR1 is SGHTA and CDR2 is FQGNSA in the germline V gene. V was trimmed by 5 bases and J by 7 bases, leaving 16 bases between them. This CDR3 comprises 14 residues. The CDR3 sequence: CASSRPGPSNTQYF. The CDR3, as DNA: TGTGCCAGCAGCCGTCCCGGGCCTTCGAATACGCAGTATTTT.

This clonotype was observed at least ten times. The chain links TRBV7-2 to TRBJ1-1; D uncertain. The CDR3 covers 14 residues. Germline lookup yields CDR1 SGHTA and CDR2 FQGNSA. Trimming stripped 2 bases from V and 1 base from J, with 8 bases between. This CDR3 is CASSLRPRNTEAFF. The CDR3 DNA is TGTGCCAGCAGCTTACGCCCCAGGAACACTGAAGCTTTCTTT.

V usage is TRBV5-6 and J usage is TRBJ2-7, with TRBD1 as a possible D gene (5 bases). V was shortened by 4 bases and J by 3 bases, with 14 bases between the two germline ends. Germline V gene sequence: CDR1 SGHDT, CDR2 YYEEEE. The CDR3 has 14 residues. CDR3 amino acids: CASSPVRQNYEQYF. The DNA for the CDR3 is TGTGCCAGCAGCCCGGTTCGACAGAACTACGAGCAGTACTTC.

Turning to this clonotype: One end of the junction is discordant with germline, which a read error may explain. The V gene is TRBV10-3, the J gene TRBJ1-2; the D is unclear. CDR3 length: 11 amino acids. In germline, CDR1 is ENHRY, CDR2 SYGVKD. The CDR3 is CASSYSFGYTF. CDR3 DNA: TGTGCCAGCAGTTACAGCTTCGGCTACACCTTC.

There are a few counts of this clonotype. V and J are TRBV20-1 and TRBJ2-3; D ambiguous. The V gene's germline CDR1 is DFQATT and CDR2 SNEGSKA (reference sequence). Trimming cost V 6 bases and J 4 bases, with 11 bases left between them. There are 12 residues in the CDR3. In DNA form, the CDR3 reads TGCAGTGCCCCCGCCACCGCAGATACGCAGTATTTT. Its protein product is CSAPATADTQYF.

This clonotype was observed many times. The chain joins TRBV28 to TRBJ2-7, with D unresolved. Germline V gives CDR1 MDHEN, CDR2 SYDVKM. The V end was cut by 6 bases, the J end by 6 bases, with 9 bases between. The CDR3 covers 11 residues. The CDR3 protein is CASSPRREQYF. As DNA, the CDR3 is TGTGCCAGCAGCCCTCGGCGCGAGCAGTACTTC.

In its sample, this clonotype was seen many times. The CDR3 spells CASSFYQQGEAFF. In nucleotides, the CDR3 is TGTGCCAGCAGTTTTTATCAACAGGGTGAAGCTTTCTTT. This rearrangement joins TRBV27 to TRBJ1-1; tentatively, D is TRBD1 (6 bases). The V end lost 3 bases, the J end lost 7 bases, and 12 bases lay between the germline ends. This CDR3 comprises 13 residues. CDR1 MNHEY and CDR2 SMNVEV come from the germline V gene (reference sequence).

This clonotype was picked up many times. The V call is TRBV24-1, the J call TRBJ2-1; D may correspond to TRBD1 or TRBD2 (9 bases each). The germline V gene encodes CDR1 KGHDR and CDR2 SFDVKD. With 5 bases removed from V and 6 bases from J, the gap between germline ends came to 22 bases. CDR3 length: 17 amino acids. The CDR3 here is CATSVRAGGTGRNEQFF. The CDR3 nucleotides read TGTGCCACCAGTGTCAGGGCGGGGGGGACAGGGCGCAATGAGCAGTTCTTC.

In nucleotides, the CDR3 is TGTGCCAGCCCCGACATCCTGGGCGGACGCACAGATACGCAGTATTTT. This sequence encodes CASPDILGGRTDTQYF. V gene TRBV12-3 or TRBV12-4 combines with J gene TRBJ2-3; the D is unclear. This CDR3 has 16 amino acids. Deletions cut 8 bases from V and 1 base from J, with 19 bases between.

The rearrangement joins TRBV10-3 to TRBJ2-7, with 10 bases lining up with TRBD1. Trimming removed 7 bases from V and 2 bases from J; junction bases left unmatched: 11. The CDR3 is 16 residues long. Germline-derived CDR1 and CDR2 are ENHRY and SYGVKD. The CDR3 loop reads CAIKPGQGVITYEQYF. The CDR3 region has the DNA TGTGCCATCAAACCCGGACAGGGGGTTATAACCTACGAGCAGTACTTC.

This clonotype was counted only a few times. This chain joins TRBV29-1 and TRBJ1-1; D gene uncertain. Trimming removed 7 bases from V and 1 base from J, with 10 bases in between. Germline V lookup: CDR1 SQVTM, CDR2 ANQGSEA. This CDR3 contains 12 residues. CDR3 residues: CSGEVGNTEAFF. In DNA, the CDR3 is TGCAGCGGGGAAGTCGGGAACACTGAAGCTTTCTTT.

This clonotype was seen ten or more times. V is TRBV15 and J is TRBJ1-1; D remains unclear. This CDR3 region has 15 residues. Germline assignment: CDR1 LNHNV and CDR2 YYDKDF (reference sequence). The V end lost 2 bases, the J end lost 3 bases, and 13 bases lay between the germline ends. The CDR3 spells CATSRRALADTEAFF. In DNA, the CDR3 is TGTGCCACCAGCAGAAGGGCCCTAGCCGACACTGAAGCTTTCTTT. Combining the CDR3 with reference TRBV15 and TRBJ1-1 gives the whole variable domain DAMVIQNPRYQVTQFGKPVTLSCSQTLNHNVMYWYQQKSSQAPKLLFHYYDKDFNNEADTPDNFQSRRPNTSFCFLDIRSPGLGDTAMYLCATSRRALADTEAFFGQGTRLTVV.

The rearrangement joins TRBV18 to TRBJ2-5; 7 nucleotides align to TRBD1. V shed 7 bases, J shed 1 base, and the junction held 6 bases outside the gene matches. The CDR3 totals 14 residues. Germline CDR1 KGHSH, CDR2 LQKENI. The DNA for the CDR3 is TGTGCCAGCTGGATGGACAGGAGCCAAGAGACCCAGTACTTC. This gives the protein CASWMDRSQETQYF.

This clonotype was counted between two and nine times. This chain connects TRBV4-1 to TRBJ1-1; TRBD1 is a possible D gene (6 bases). Trimming shortened V by 2 bases and J by 7 bases, and 20 bases separated the two germline ends. CDR1 is MGHRA, CDR2 YSYEKL, per germline. CDR3 length: 16 residues. CDR3 sequence (DNA): TGCGCCAGCAGCCAAACCGACGATACGGGGGCGGGTGAAGCTTTCTTT. Translating gives CASSQTDDTGAGEAFF.

This clonotype was detected a few times. The chain recombines TRBV19 with TRBJ1-1; 7 nucleotides align to TRBD1. The germline V gene has CDR1 LNHDA and CDR2 SQIVND (reference sequence). CDR3 length: 17 residues. The trim removed 5 bases at V and 6 bases at J, leaving 18 bases unmatched. The CDR3 region has the DNA TGTGCCAGTAGTCCAGGTAGACAGGGAGGACCGGACGCTGAAGCTTTCTTT. Its translation is CASSPGRQGGPDAEAFF.